The source of this TCR beta chain is a study of cytomegalovirus exposure and HLA in healthy donors. The CDR3 loop spans 16 amino acids. V lost 6 bases, J lost 2 bases, and 9 bases stayed unmatched. From germline, CDR1 is LNHDA and CDR2 SQIVND (reference sequence). Comment on this clone: As yet, its antigen is unknown.

60 Vbeta and 13 Jbeta primers were used in PCR. The table came from immunoSEQ multiplex PCR; TCRdb's copy has only in-frame clones and leaves some out. The sample lists under 150,000 clones; approximately 90% were seen once. Points from the study as a whole: No immune exposure information besides CMV serostatus was available. About 87% or about 30% of the time was how often most TCR beta V segments were productive, according to an earlier analysis. Researchers reported from a later analysis that most CMV-associated TCR beta chains appeared HLA-restricted. Among TCR beta chains, those listed as cytomegalovirus-associated numbered about 160.

The specimen sequenced was PBMCs. The TCR sequence derives from a woman in her twenties or thirties in good health and CMV-seronegative. The chain uses TRBV19 and TRBJ2-3; 9 positions agree with TRBD2. For the CDR3, the DNA is TGTGCCAGTAGGACACTGGAGCGGGGGGACACAGATACGCAGTATTTT. This gives the protein CASRTLERGDTDTQYF.